This T cell receptor (beta chain) was recovered during a study of beta chain features in type 1 diabetes. The study's findings and limits: Lower insertion and higher deletion counts appeared at VDJ junctions in type 1 diabetes patients. Naive, central memory and Treg TCRB repertoires seemed to resemble each other more closely in patients than they did in healthy donors.

Expressed TCRB transcripts were sequenced because the isolated RNA had all been reverse transcribed beforehand. Sequenced by immunoSEQ multiplex PCR; TCRdb stores in-frame clones only, minus some. Altogether 330,000 or so clones are present, 20% being singletons, with the ten largest covering under 0.05%. This clone was recorded a few times. Its antigen remains unidentified. V lost 2 bases, J lost 5 bases, and 10 bases lay in between. Germline V CDR1 and CDR2: GTSNPN, SVGIG (reference sequence). This CDR3 is built from 13 residues. The sample taken for sequencing was naive CD4+ T cells from blood. This chain connects TRBV30 to TRBJ1-5; TRBD1 might be the D (6 bases). This sequence originates from a woman younger than 35 in good health. The CDR3 loop is CAWSKDRYQPQHF. As DNA, the CDR3 is TGTGCCTGGAGTAAGGACAGATATCAGCCCCAGCATTTT.